This is a list of T cell receptor beta chains from one sample in a study of blood T cell repertoires in COVID-19. Only in-frame clones appear in the TCRdb table, and some are missing; sequencing was by immunoSEQ multiplex PCR. The sample contains hundreds of thousands of clones, roughly 86% of which appear only once. The specimen was PBMCs or T cells enriched from blood (not recorded which). The receptor set was obtained from a woman in her forties or fifties who had recovered from COVID-19. Both conserved end residues are part of each CDR3. D genes are given only for firm matches. The size entry is marked missing in some rows and otherwise reads once, few, many or a size class.

V	J	D	size	CDR3	DNA
TRBV3-1/TRBV3-2	TRBJ2-7	TRBD2	.	CASSQELATSYEQYF	TGTGCCAGCAGCCAAGAACTAGCGACCTCCTACGAGCAGTACTTC
TRBV6-6	TRBJ2-1	.	.	CASSRTVEQFF	TGTGCCAGCAGCCGGACTGTTGAGCAGTTCTTC
TRBV11-2	TRBJ1-4	TRBD1	.	CASNSGQGDLKLFF	TGTGCCAGTAACTCGGGACAGGGAGACTTGAAACTGTTTTTT
TRBV28	TRBJ1-1	.	.	CASTEGDWVTEAFF	TGTGCCAGCACCGAGGGGGATTGGGTCACTGAAGCTTTCTTT
TRBV7-3	TRBJ2-3	TRBD2	once	CASSLNPSGSADTQYF	TGTGCCAGCAGCTTAAATCCTAGCGGGAGCGCAGATACGCAGTATTTT
TRBV18	TRBJ2-2	.	.	CASWWTLENTGELFF	TGTGCCAGCTGGTGGACACTCGAGAACACCGGGGAGCTGTTTTTT
TRBV28	TRBJ2-5	.	.	CASRSQETQYF	TGTGCCAGCAGGAGTCAAGAGACCCAGTACTTC
TRBV18	TRBJ2-1	.	.	CASSPREGNEQFF	TGTGCCAGCTCACCCCGAGAGGGCAATGAGCAGTTCTTC
TRBV12-3/TRBV12-4	TRBJ2-7	TRBD2	.	CASSFGREYEQYF	TGTGCCAGCAGTTTTGGGCGGGAGTATGAGCAGTACTTC
TRBV7-2	TRBJ1-6	.	.	CASSLQANSPLHF	TGTGCCAGCAGCCTGCAGGCTAATTCACCCCTCCACTTT
TRBV9	TRBJ1-5	TRBD1	.	CASSVEGALNQPQHF	TGTGCCAGCAGCGTAGAGGGGGCCCTCAACCAGCCCCAGCATTTT
TRBV6-5	TRBJ2-7	.	.	CASSYNGRTYEQYF	TGTGCCAGCAGTTATAACGGGAGAACCTACGAGCAGTACTTC
TRBV2	TRBJ2-2	TRBD2	.	CASSETSGSSGELFF	TGTGCCAGCAGTGAAACTAGCGGGAGTTCCGGGGAGCTGTTTTTT